This T cell receptor beta chain was sequenced during a study of blood T cell repertoires in COVID-19. This clone was seen at least ten times. Trimming pared 5 bases from V and 2 bases from J, leaving 10 bases between. From germline, CDR1 is SEHNR and CDR2 FQNEAQ (reference sequence). This CDR3 is built from 14 residues. The method was immunoSEQ multiplex PCR; TCRdb's version includes in-frame clones alone and lacks a portion of them. The repertoire holds 390,000 or so clones, with 85% to 90% as singletons. The specimen was PBMCs or T cells enriched from blood (not recorded which). The chain employs TRBV7-9 and TRBJ1-3; a possible D gene is TRBD1 (6 bases). This receptor was obtained from a woman aged 45-59 years who had recovered from COVID-19. The CDR3 here is CASSRRQAGNTIYF. As DNA, the CDR3 is TGTGCCAGCAGCCGCCGACAGGCTGGAAACACCATATATTTT.